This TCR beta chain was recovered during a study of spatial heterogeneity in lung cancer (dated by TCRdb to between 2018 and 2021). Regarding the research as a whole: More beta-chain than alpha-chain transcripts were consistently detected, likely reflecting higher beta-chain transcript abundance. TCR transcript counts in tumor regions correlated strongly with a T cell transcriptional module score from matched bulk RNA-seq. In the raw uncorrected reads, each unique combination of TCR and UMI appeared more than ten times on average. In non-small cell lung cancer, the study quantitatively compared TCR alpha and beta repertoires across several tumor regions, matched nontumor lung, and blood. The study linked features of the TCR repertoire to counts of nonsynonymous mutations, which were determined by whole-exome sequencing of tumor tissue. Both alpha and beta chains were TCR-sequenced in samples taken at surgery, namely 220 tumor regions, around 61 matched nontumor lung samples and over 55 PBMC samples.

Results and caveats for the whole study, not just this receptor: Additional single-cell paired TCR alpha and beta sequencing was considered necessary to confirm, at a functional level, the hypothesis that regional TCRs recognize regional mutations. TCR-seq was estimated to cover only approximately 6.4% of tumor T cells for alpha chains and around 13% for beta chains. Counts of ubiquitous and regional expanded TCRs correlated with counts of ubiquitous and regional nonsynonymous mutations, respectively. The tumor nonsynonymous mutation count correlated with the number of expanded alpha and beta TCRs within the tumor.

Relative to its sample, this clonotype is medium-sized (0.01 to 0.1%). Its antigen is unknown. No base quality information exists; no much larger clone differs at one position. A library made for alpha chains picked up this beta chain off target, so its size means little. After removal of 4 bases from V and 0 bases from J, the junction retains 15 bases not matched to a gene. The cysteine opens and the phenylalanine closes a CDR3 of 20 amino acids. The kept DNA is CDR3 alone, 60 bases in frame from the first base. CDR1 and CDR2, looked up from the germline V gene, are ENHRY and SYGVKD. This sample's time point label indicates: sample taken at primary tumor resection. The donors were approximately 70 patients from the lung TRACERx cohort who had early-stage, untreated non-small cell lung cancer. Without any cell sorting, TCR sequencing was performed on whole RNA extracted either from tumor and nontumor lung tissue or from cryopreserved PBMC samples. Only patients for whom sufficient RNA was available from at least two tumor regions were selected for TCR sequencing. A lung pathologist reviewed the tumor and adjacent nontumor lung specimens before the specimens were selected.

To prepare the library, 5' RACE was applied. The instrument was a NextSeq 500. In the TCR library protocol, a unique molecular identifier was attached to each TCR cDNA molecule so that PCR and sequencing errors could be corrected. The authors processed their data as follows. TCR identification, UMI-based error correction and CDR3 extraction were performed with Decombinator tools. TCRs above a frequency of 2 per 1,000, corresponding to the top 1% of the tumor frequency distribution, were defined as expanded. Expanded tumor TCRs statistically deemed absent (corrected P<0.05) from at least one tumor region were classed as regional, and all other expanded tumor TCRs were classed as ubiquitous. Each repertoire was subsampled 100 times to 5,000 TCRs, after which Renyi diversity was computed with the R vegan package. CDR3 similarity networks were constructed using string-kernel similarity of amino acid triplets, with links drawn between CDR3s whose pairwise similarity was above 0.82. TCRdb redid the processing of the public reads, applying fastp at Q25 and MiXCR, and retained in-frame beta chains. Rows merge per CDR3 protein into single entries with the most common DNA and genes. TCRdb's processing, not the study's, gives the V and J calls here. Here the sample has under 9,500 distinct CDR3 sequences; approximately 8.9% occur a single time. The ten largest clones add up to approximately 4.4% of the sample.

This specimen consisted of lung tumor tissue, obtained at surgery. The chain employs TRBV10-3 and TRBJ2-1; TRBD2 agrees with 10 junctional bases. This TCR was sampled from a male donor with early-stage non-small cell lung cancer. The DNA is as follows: TGTGCCATCAGTGCAAGGGCTAGCGGGAGCACGGTGAGCTCCTACAATGAGCAGTTCTTC. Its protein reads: CAISARASGSTVSSYNEQFF.